The source of this TCR beta chain is a study of T cell repertoires in cytomegalovirus infection. The ends were cut back, 7 bases at V and 4 bases at J, with 14 bases in the middle. This CDR3 comprises 14 residues. Germline V lookup: CDR1 MNHEY, CDR2 SMNVEV (reference sequence). For this clonotype: The antigen is undetermined.

Each CDR3 protein is one row after TCRdb ran MiXCR on the reads. The sample lists about 890,000 distinct CDR3 sequences; about 33% were seen once. The V and J genes are TRBV27 and TRBJ2-1; either TRBD1 or TRBD2 may supply D (5 bases each). The TCR originated in a human donor in good health (CMV status not recorded). Some clones in this sample may be carry-over from other donors' samples. Source: cultured CD8+ T cells from PBMCs, taken from culture after CMV antigen stimulation. CDR3 protein: CASTTGTLYNEQFF. CDR3 sequence (DNA): TGTGCCAGCACTACCGGGACCCTATACAATGAGCAGTTCTTC.